The sequence of this T cell receptor (beta chain) was determined in a study of T-cell memory formation after mild COVID-19. Study-level information: Clustering of TCRs was largely donor specific. Study-wide points: Certain responding clones were present in pre-infection memory, suggesting participation of cross-reactive memory.

TCRdb redid the calling of the 5' RACE reads with MiXCR, one entry per CDR3 protein. The sample yields about 120,000 distinct CDR3 sequences, about 16% seen once. Of note for this clonotype: Antigen: not known.

The CDR3 runs to 16 residues. Germline loops: CDR1 SGHDN, CDR2 FVKESK. Trimming shortened V by 3 bases and J by 5 bases, and 17 bases separated the two germline ends. The chain employs TRBV14 and TRBJ2-1; tentatively, D is TRBD1 (8 bases). This TCR was recovered from an adult woman who had mild COVID-19 (a few samples of this study predate the infection). Cell type and time point are not known. The sequenced material came from PBMCs or a T cell subset sorted from them (not recorded which). CDR3 amino acids: CASSHGQGLTNNEQFF. CDR3 sequence (DNA): TGTGCCAGCAGCCATGGACAGGGACTAACAAACAATGAGCAGTTCTTC.